The clone carrying this TCR beta chain was recorded many times. These data come from a study of T-cell reconstitution after alpha-beta-depleted transplantation in children. V was trimmed by 7 bases and J by 0 bases, leaving 6 bases between them. The CDR3 totals 12 residues. Germline CDR1 SNHLY, CDR2 FYNNEI. TCRbeta library preparation incorporated unique molecular identifiers. TCRdb reprocessed the PCR reads via MiXCR and lists one record per CDR3 protein. The table shows 240,000 or so distinct CDR3 sequences, with approximately 12% occurring only once. Specimen: PBMCs from the stem cell graft donor, collected from the stem cell graft. The sequence was collected from a human donor who donated a stem cell graft to a child with acute lymphoblastic leukemia. J is TRBJ2-5 and V is TRBV2; D gene uncertain. The CDR3 nucleotides are TGTGCCAGCATGAAGTACCAAGAGACCCAGTACTTC. It specifies CASMKYQETQYF.